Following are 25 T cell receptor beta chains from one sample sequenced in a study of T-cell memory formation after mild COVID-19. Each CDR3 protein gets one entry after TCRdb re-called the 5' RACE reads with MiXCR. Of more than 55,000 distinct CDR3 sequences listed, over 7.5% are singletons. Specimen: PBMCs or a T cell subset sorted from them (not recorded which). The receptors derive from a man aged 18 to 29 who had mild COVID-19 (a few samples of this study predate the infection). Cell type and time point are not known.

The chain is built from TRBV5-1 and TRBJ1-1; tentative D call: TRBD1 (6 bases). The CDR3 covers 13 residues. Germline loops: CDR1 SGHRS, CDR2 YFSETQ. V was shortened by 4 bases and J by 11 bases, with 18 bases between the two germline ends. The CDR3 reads CASSLETGPRAFF. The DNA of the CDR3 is TGCGCCAGCAGCCTAGAGACAGGTCCGCGGGCTTTCTTT.

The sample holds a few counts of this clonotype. CDR3 residues: CASSLRDRGRETQYF. The CDR3 nucleotides read TGCGCCAGCAGCTTACGGGACAGGGGGCGGGAGACCCAGTACTTC. V is TRBV5-1 and J is TRBJ2-5, with TRBD1 identical over 12 bases. The germline V gene encodes CDR1 SGHRS and CDR2 YFSETQ. V gave up 2 bases and J gave up 5 bases; unmatched junction bases: 4. CDR3 length: 15 residues.

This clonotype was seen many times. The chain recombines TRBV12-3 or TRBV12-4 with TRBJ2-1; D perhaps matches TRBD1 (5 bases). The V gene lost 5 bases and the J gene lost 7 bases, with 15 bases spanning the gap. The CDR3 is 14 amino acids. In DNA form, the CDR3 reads TGTGCCAGCAGTCTCCCGCAGGGTCGAAATGAGCAGTTCTTC. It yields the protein CASSLPQGRNEQFF.

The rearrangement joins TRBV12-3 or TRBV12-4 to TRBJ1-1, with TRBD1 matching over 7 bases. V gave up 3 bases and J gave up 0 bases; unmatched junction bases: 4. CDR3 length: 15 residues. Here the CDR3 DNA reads TGTGCCAGCAGTTTTCTGACAGGGATGAACACTGAAGCTTTCTTT. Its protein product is CASSFLTGMNTEAFF.

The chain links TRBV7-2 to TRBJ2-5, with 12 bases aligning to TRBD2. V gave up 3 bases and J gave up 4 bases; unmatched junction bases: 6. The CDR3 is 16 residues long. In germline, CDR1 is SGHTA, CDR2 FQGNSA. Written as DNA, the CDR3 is TGTGCCAGCAGCTTCCGACTAGCGGGGGTAGGAGAGACCCAGTACTTC. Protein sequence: CASSFRLAGVGETQYF.

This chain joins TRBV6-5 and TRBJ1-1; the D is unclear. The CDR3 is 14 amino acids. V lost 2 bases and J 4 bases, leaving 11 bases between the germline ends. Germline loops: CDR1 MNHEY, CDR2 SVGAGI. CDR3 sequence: CASSYRLFATEAFF. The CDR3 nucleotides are TGTGCCAGCAGTTACAGGTTGTTTGCCACTGAAGCTTTCTTT.

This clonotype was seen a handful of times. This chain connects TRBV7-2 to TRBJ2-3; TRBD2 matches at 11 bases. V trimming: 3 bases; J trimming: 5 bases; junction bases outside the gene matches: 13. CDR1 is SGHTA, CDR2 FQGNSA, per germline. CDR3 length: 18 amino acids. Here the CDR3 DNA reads TGTGCCAGCAGCTTCGTAGCGGGGGGGCCCGTTTCCAGAGATACGCAGTATTTT. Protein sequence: CASSFVAGGPVSRDTQYF.

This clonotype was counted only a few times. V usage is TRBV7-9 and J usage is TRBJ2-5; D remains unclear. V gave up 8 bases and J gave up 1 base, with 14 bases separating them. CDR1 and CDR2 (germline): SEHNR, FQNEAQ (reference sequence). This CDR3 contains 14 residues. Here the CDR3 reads CASLPEWGQETQYF. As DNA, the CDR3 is TGTGCCAGCTTGCCGGAGTGGGGCCAAGAGACCCAGTACTTC.

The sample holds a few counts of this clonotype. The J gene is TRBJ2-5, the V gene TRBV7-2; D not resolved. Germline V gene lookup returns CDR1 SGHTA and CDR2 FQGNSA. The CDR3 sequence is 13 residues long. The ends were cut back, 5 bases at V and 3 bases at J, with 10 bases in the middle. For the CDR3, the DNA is TGTGCCAGCAGCGCCAGAGCTGAAGAGACCCAGTACTTC. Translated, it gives CASSARAEETQYF.

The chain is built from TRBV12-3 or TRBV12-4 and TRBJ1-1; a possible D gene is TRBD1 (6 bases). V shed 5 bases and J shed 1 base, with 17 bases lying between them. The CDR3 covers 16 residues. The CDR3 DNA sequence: TGTGCCAGCAGTCAGACCAGGGGCGCGGGGAACACTGAAGCTTTCTTT. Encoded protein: CASSQTRGAGNTEAFF.

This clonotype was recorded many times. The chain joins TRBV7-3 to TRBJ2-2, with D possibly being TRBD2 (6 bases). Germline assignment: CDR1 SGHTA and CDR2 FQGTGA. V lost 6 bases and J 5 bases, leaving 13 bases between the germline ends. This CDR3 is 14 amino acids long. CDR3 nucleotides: TGTGCCAGCAGTAAACAGGAGGGGACCGGGGAGCTGTTTTTT. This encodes CASSKQEGTGELFF.

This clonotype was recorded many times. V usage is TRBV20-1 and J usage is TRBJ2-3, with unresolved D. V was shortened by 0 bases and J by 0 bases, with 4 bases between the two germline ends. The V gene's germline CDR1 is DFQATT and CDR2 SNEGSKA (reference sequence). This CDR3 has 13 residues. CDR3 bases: TGCAGTGCTAGAGAAACCAGCACAGATACGCAGTATTTT. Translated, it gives CSARETSTDTQYF.

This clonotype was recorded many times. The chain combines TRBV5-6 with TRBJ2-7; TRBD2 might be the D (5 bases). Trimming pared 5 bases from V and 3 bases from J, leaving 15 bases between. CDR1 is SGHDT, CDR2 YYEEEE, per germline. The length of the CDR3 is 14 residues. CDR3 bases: TGTGCCAGCAGAGCGGCAGGCGAAAACTACGAGCAGTACTTC. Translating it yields CASRAAGENYEQYF.

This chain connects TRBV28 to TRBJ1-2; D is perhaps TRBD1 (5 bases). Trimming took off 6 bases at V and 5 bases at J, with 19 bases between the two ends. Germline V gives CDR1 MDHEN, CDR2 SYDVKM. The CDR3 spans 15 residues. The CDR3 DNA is TGTGCCAGCAGCGTGGGGGACCAACTTCGGTATGGCTACACCTTC. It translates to CASSVGDQLRYGYTF.

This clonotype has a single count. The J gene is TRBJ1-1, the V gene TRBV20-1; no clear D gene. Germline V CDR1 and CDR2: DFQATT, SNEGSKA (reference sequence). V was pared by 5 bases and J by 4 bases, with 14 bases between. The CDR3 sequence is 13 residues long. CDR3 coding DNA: TGCAGTGCTGGAGTTAGGGTGGTCACTGAAGCTTTCTTT. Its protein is CSAGVRVVTEAFF.

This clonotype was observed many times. For the CDR3, the DNA is TGCGCCAGCAGCTTATGGACAGAAAGGAACACCGGGGAGCTGTTTTTT. This gives the protein CASSLWTERNTGELFF. V and J are TRBV5-1 and TRBJ2-2; tentatively, D is TRBD1 (6 bases). CDR1 SGHRS and CDR2 YFSETQ come from the germline V gene. The CDR3 consists of 16 residues. V was cut by 2 bases and J by 1 base, with 12 bases left in between.

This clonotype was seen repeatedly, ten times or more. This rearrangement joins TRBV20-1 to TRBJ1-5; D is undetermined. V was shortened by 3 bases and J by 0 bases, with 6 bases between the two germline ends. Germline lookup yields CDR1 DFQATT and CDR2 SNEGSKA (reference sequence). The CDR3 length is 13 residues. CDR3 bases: TGCAGTGCTAGTCCGGATAGCAATCAGCCCCAGCATTTT. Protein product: CSASPDSNQPQHF.

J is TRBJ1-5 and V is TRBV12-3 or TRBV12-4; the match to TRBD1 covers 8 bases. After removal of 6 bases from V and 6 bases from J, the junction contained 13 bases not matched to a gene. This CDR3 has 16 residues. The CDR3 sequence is CASRPNDQGAGQPQHF. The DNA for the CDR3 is TGTGCCAGCAGACCAAACGACCAGGGGGCTGGTCAGCCCCAGCATTTT.

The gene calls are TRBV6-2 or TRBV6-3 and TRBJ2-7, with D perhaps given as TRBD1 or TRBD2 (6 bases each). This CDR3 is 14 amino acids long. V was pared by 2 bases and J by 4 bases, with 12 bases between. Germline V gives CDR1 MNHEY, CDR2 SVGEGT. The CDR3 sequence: CASSYLGGRYEQYV. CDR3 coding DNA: TGTGCCAGCAGTTACCTGGGGGGCCGGTACGAGCAGTACGTC.

CDR3 amino acids: CSARVGRETQYF. In nucleotides, the CDR3 is TGCAGTGCTAGAGTGGGCCGAGAGACCCAGTACTTC. This chain links TRBV20-1 with TRBJ2-5; D gene ambiguous. Germline V gives CDR1 DFQATT, CDR2 SNEGSKA (reference sequence). The CDR3 sequence is 12 residues long. Deletions cut 1 base from V and 4 bases from J, with 7 bases between.

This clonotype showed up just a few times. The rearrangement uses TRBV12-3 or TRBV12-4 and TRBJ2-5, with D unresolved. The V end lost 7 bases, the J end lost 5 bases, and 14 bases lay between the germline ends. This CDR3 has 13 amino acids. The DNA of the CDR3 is TGTGCCAGCACCCGCCGGGTGGGTGAGACCCAGTACTTC. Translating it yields CASTRRVGETQYF.

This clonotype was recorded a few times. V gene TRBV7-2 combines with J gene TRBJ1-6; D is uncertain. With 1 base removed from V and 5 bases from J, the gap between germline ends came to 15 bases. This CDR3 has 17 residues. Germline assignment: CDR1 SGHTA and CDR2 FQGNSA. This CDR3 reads CASSLVPRGLDNSPLHF. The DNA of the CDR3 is TGTGCCAGCAGCTTAGTCCCTCGTGGGCTGGATAATTCACCCCTCCACTTT.

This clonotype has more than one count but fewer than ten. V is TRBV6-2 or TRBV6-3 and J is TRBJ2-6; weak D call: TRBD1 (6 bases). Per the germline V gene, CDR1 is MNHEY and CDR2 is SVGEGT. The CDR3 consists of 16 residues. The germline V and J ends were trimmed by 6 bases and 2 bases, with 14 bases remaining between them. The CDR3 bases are TGTGCCAGCAGGGACAGCCCCCTCCCTGGGGCCAACGTCCTGACTTTC. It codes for CASRDSPLPGANVLTF.

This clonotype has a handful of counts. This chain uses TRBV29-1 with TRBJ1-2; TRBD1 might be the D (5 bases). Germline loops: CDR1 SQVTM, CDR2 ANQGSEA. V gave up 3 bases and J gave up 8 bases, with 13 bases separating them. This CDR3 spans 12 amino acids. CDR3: CSVEQGSGGYTF. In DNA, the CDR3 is TGCAGCGTTGAGCAGGGATCGGGGGGCTACACCTTC.

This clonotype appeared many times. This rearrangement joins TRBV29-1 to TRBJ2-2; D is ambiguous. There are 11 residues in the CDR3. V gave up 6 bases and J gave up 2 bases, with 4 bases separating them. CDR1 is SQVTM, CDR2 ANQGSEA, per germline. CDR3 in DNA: TGCAGCGTAACAAACACCGGGGAGCTGTTTTTT. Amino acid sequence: CSVTNTGELFF.